The present T cell receptor (beta chain) was sequenced within a study of blood T cell repertoires in COVID-19. Study-wide background: The United States, Italy and Spain supplied acute and convalescent COVID-19 samples. PBMCs, B-cell-depleted T cells, or T cells provided the cDNA or gDNA that made up the material.

Germline values: CDR1 SEHNR, CDR2 FQNEAQ (reference sequence). The CDR3 spans 16 residues. V gave up 4 bases and J gave up 4 bases; unmatched junction bases: 7. Authors' data handling: By means of reference gene primer amplification, nucleated cell counts were estimated. Measured with immunoSEQ multiplex PCR; TCRdb has only the in-frame clones, and not every one. V, J and clone size derive from that table, while D and trimming were established from the DNA sequence. The repertoire holds under 200,000 clones, with about four fifths as singletons. The TCR comes from a man between 40 and 49 years old who had recovered from COVID-19. Sequences were obtained from peripheral blood. The chain uses TRBV7-9 and TRBJ1-2; 12 bases are a match to TRBD1. The CDR3: CASSSGDRGRFYGYTF. In DNA, the CDR3 is TGTGCCAGCAGCTCAGGGGACAGGGGGCGCTTCTATGGCTACACCTTC.